The sequence of this T cell receptor (beta chain) was determined in a study of human T cells and chemical hapten exposure. Whole-study context: From small differences in pooled library volume came most of the variation in per-sample TCR yields.

The CDR3 spans 16 residues. Germline CDR1 is MRHNA and CDR2 is SNTAGT. The ends lost 3 bases at V and 6 bases at J; junction bases unmatched: 9. Stated time point: pre-sensitization, week 0. Indicated treatment: therapeutic diphenylcyclopropenone sensitization with weekly scalp DPC. Each CDR3 protein gets one entry after TCRdb re-called the RACE reads with MiXCR. This table has under 300,000 distinct CDR3 sequences, around 7.7% appearing once. This sequence originates from a man aged 18 to 29 with alopecia areata. Some clones in this sample may be carry-over from other donors' samples. The V call is TRBV6-4, the J call TRBJ2-2, with 8 nucleotides matching TRBD2. Here the sequenced sample was whole blood, taken in connection with sensitization to the hapten diphenylcyclopropenone (DPC). The CDR3 sequence is CASSENSGGASGELFF. For the CDR3, the DNA is TGTGCCAGCAGTGAGAACTCCGGGGGGGCTTCCGGGGAGCTGTTTTTT.